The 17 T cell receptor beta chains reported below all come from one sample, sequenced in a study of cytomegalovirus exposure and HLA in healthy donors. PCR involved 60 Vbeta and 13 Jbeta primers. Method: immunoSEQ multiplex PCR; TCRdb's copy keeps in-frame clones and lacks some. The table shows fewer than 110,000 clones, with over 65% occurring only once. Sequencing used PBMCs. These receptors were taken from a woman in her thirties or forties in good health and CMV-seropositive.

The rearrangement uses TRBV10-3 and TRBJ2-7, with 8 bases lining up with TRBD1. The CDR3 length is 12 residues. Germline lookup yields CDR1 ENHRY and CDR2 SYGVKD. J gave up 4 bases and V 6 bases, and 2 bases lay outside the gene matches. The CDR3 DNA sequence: TGTGCCATCAGCCGACAGGGGTACGAGCAGTACTTC. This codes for CAISRQGYEQYF.

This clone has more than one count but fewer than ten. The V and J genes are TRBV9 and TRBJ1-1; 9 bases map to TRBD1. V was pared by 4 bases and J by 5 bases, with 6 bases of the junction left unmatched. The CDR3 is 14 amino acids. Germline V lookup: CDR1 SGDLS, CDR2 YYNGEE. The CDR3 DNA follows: TGTGCCAGCAGCTCCCGACAGGGGGGGACTGAAGCTTTCTTT. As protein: CASSSRQGGTEAFF.

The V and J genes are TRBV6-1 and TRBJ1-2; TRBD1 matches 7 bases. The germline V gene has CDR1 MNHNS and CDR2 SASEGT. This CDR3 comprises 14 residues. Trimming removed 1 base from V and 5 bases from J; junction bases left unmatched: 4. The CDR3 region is CASSEGGTAYGYTF. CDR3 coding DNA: TGTGCCAGCAGTGAAGGAGGGACAGCTTATGGCTACACCTTC.

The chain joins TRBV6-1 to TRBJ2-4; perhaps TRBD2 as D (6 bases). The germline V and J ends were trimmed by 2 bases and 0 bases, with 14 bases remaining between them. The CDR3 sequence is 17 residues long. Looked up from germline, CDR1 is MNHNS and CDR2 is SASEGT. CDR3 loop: CASSEKGGETAKNIQYF. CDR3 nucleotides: TGTGCCAGCAGTGAAAAAGGCGGGGAAACAGCCAAAAACATTCAGTACTTC.

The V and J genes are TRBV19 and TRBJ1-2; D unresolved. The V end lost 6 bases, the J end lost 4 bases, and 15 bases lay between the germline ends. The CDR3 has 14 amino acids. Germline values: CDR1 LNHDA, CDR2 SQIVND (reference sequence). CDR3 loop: CASREVGQAYGYTF. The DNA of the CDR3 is TGTGCCAGTAGGGAAGTCGGTCAGGCCTATGGCTACACCTTC.

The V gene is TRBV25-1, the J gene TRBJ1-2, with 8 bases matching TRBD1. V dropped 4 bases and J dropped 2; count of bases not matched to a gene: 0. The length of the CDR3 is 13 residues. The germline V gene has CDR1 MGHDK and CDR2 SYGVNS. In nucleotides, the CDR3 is TGTGCCAGCAGTGGACAGGGGAACTATGGCTACACCTTC. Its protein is CASSGQGNYGYTF.

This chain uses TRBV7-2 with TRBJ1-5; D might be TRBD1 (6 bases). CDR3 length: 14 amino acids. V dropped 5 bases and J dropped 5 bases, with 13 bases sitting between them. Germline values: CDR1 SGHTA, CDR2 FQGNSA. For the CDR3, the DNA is TGTGCCAGCAGCCAATGGGACATTTATCAGCCCCAGCATTTT. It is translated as CASSQWDIYQPQHF. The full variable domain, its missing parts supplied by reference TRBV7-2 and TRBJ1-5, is GAGVSQSPSNKVTEKGKDVELRCDPISGHTALYWYRQSLGQGLEFLIYFQGNSAPDKSGLPSDRFSAERTGGSVSTLTIQRTQQEDSAVYLCASSQWDIYQPQHFGDGTRLSIL.

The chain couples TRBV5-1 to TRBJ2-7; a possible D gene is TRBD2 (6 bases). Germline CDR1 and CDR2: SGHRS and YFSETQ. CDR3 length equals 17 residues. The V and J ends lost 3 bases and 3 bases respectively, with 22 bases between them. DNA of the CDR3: TGCGCCAGCAGCTCGCCGGGGGAGGCGGGTTTGCACTACGAGCAGTACTTC. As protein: CASSSPGEAGLHYEQYF.

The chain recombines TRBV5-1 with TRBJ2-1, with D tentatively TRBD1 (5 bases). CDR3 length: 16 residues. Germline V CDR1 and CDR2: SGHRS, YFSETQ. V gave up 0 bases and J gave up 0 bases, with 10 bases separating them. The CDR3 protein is CASSLVQGFSYNEQFF. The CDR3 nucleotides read TGCGCCAGCAGCTTGGTTCAGGGTTTCTCCTACAATGAGCAGTTCTTC.

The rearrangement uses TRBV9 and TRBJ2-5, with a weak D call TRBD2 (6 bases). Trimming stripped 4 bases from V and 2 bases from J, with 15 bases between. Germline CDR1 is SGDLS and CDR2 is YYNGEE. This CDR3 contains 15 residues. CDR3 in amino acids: CASSPTPGRQETQYF. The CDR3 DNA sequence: TGTGCCAGCAGCCCAACCCCGGGGAGGCAAGAGACCCAGTACTTC.

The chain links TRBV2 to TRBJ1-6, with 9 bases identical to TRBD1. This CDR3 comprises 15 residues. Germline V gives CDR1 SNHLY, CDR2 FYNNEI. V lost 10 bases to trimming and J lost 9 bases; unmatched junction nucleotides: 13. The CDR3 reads CATHDGDRVFSPLHF. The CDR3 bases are TGTGCCACCCACGACGGGGACAGGGTCTTTTCACCCCTCCACTTT.

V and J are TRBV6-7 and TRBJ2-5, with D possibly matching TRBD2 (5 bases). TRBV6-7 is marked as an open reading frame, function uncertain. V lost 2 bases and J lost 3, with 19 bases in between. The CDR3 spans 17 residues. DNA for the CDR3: TGTGCCAGCAGTTACCCTCGAGGCCGGGGTGATGAAGAGACCCAGTACTTC. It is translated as CASSYPRGRGDEETQYF.

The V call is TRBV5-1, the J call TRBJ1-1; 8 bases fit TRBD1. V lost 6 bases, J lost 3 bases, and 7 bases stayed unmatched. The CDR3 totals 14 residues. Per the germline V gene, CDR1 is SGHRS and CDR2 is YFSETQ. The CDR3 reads CASTRTGGDTEAFF. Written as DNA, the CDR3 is TGCGCCAGCACCCGAACAGGGGGTGACACTGAAGCTTTCTTT.

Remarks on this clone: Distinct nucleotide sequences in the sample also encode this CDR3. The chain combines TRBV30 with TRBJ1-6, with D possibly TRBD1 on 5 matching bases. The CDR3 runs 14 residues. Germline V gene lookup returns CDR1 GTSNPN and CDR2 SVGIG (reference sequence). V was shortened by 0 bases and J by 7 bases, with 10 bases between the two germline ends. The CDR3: CAWSVQQGNSPLHF. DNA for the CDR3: TGTGCCTGGAGTGTCCAGCAGGGAAATTCACCCCTCCACTTT. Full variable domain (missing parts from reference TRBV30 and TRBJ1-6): SQTIHQWPATLVQPVGSPLSLECTVEGTSNPNLYWYRQAAGRGLQLLFYSVGIGQISSEVPQNLSASRPQDRQFILSSKKLLLSDSGFYLCAWSVQQGNSPLHFGNGTRLTVT.

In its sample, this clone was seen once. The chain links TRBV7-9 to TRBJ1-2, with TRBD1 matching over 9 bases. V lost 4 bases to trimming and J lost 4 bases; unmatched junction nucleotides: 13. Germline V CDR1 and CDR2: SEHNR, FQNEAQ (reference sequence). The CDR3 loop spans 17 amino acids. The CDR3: CASSSLTRQGGPYGYTF. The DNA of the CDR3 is TGTGCCAGCAGCTCCCTTACTCGACAGGGGGGCCCCTATGGCTACACCTTC. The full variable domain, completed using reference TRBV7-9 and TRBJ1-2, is DTGVSQNPRHKITKRGQNVTFRCDPISEHNRLYWYRQTLGQGPEFLTYFQNEAQLEKSRLLSDRFSAERPKGSFSTLEIQRTEQGDSAMYLCASSSLTRQGGPYGYTFGSGTRLTVV.

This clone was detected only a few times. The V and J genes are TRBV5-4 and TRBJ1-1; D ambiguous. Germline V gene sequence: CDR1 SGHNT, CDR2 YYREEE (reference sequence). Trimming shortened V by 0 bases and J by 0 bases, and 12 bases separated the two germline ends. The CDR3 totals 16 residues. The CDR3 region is CASSLGGELMNTEAFF. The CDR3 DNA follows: TGTGCCAGCAGCTTGGGGGGAGAACTCATGAACACTGAAGCTTTCTTT.

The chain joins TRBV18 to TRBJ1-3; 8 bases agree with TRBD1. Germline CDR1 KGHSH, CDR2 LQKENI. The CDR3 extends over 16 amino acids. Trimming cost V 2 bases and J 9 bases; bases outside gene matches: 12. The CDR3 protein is CASSPAGQGFVSTIYF. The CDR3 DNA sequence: TGTGCCAGCTCACCAGCAGGACAGGGTTTTGTCAGCACCATATATTTT.